This T cell receptor (beta chain) was found in a study of T cell changes during pregnancy in multiple sclerosis. The table came from immunoSEQ multiplex PCR; TCRdb's copy has only in-frame clones and leaves some out. The table lists 40,000 to 50,000 clones, just under 95% of them singletons, with 0.52% in the top ten. The CDR3 runs to 14 residues. V shed 7 bases and J shed 2 bases, with 12 bases lying between them. Germline assignment: CDR1 SNHLY and CDR2 FYNNEI. V is TRBV2 and J is TRBJ2-1; D gene unclear. The sequence was collected from a female donor with multiple sclerosis, enrolled in a pregnancy study. Sequenced here: CD4+ T cells from peripheral blood mononuclear cells, sampled in the third trimester of pregnancy. CDR3 coding DNA: TGTGCCAGCATGTGGCAGTTCCCCTACAATGAGCAGTTCTTC. Residues: CASMWQFPYNEQFF.